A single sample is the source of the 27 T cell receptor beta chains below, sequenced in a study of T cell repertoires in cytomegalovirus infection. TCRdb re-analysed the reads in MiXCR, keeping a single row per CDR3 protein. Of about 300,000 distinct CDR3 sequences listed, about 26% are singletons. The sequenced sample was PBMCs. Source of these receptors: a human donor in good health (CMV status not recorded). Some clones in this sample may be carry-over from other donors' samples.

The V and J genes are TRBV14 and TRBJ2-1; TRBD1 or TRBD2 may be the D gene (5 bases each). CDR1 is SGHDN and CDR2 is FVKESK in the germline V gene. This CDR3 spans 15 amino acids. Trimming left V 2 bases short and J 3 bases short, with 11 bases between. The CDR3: CASSQLGRNYNEQFF. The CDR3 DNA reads TGTGCCAGCAGCCAACTGGGACGGAACTACAATGAGCAGTTCTTC.

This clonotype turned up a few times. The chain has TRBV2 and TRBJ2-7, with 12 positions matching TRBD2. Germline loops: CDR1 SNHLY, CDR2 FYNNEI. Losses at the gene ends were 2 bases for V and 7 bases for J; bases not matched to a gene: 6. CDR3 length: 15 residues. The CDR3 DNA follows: TGTGCCAGCAGTGAACTACTAGCGGGAGGAGGTGAGCAGTACTTC. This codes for CASSELLAGGGEQYF.

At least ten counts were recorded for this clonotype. CDR3 protein: CASSSERGARTDTQYF. CDR3 DNA sequence: TGTGCCAGCAGCTCCGAGCGGGGGGCTCGCACAGATACGCAGTATTTT. The chain recombines TRBV7-2 with TRBJ2-3; 9 bases are shared with TRBD2. Trimming at V came to 4 bases and at J to 1 base, leaving 6 bases not matched to a gene. Germline V gene data show CDR1 as SGHTA and CDR2 as FQGNSA. The CDR3 length is 16 residues.

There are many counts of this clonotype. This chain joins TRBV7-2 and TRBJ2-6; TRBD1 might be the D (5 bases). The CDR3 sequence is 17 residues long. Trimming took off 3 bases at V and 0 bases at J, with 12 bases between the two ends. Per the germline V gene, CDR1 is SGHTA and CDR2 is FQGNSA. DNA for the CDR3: TGTGCCAGCAGCTTTCCTACAGGTTTCTCTGGGGCCAACGTCCTGACTTTC. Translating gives CASSFPTGFSGANVLTF.

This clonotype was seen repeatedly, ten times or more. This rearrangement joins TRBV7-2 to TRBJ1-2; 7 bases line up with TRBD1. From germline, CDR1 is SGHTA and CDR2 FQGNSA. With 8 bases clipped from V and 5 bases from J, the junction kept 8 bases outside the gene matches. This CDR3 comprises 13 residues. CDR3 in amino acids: CASSQGISYGYTF. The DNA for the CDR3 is TGTGCCAGCTCACAGGGGATAAGTTATGGCTACACCTTC.

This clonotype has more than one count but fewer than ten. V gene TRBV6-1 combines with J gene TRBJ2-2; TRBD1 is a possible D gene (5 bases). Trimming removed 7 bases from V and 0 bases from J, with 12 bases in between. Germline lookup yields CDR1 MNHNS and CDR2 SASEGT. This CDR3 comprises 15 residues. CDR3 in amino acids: CASIRERSNTGELFF. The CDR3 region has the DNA TGTGCCAGCATCAGGGAACGTTCGAACACCGGGGAGCTGTTTTTT.

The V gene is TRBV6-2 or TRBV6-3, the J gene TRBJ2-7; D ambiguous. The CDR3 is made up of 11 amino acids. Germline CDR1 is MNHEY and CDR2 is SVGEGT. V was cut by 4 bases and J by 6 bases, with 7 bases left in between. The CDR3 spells CASSSTREQYF. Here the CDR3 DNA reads TGTGCCAGCAGTTCCACTCGCGAGCAGTACTTC.

The DNA for the CDR3 is TGTGCCAGCAGTTTATTGCGGGGGAGCTATGGCTACACCTTC. Translation: CASSLLRGSYGYTF. The rearrangement links TRBV28 to TRBJ1-2, with D perhaps TRBD1 (5 bases). The CDR3 sequence is 14 residues long. CDR1 MDHEN and CDR2 SYDVKM come from the germline V gene. The V gene lost 1 base and the J gene lost 4 bases, with 10 bases spanning the gap.

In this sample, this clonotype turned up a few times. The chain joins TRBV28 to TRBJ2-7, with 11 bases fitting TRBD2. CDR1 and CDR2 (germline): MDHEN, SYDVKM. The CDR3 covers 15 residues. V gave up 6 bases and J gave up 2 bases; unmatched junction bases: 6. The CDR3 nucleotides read TGTGCCAGCAGACGAACTAGCGGGAGCCCCTACGAGCAGTACTTC. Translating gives CASRRTSGSPYEQYF.

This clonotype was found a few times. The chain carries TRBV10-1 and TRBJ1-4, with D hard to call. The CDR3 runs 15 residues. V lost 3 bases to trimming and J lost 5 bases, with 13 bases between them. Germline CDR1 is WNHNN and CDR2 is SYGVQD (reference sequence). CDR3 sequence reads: CASSDSDPGNEKLFF. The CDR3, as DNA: TGCGCCAGCAGTGATTCGGACCCCGGGAATGAAAAACTGTTTTTT.

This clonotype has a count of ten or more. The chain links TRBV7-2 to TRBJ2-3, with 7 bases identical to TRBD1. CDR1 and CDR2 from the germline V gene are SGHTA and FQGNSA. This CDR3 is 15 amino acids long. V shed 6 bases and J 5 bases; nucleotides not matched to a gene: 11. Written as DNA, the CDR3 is TGTGCCAGCAGTCCTGGTACAGGGGTGGGAGATACGCAGTATTTT. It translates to CASSPGTGVGDTQYF.

The CDR3 loop reads CSARGGPNGYTF. CDR3 DNA: TGCAGTGCTCGAGGGGGGCCTAATGGCTACACCTTC. V gene TRBV20-1 combines with J gene TRBJ1-2; D might be TRBD1 (6 bases). The CDR3 consists of 12 residues. Trimming took 5 bases from V and 6 from J, leaving 13 bases between them. CDR1 and CDR2 from the germline V gene are DFQATT and SNEGSKA (reference sequence).

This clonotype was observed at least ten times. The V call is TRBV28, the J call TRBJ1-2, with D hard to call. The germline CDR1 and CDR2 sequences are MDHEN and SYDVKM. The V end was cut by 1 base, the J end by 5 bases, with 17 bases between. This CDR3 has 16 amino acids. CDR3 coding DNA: TGTGCCAGCAGTTTATACCCCGCGGGGTTTGGGTATGGCTACACCTTC. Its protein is CASSLYPAGFGYGYTF.

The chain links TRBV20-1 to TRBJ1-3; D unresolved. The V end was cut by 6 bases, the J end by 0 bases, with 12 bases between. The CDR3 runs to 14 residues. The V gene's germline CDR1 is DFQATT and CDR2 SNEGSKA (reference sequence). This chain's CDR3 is CSAEAVNSGNTIYF. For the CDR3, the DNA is TGCAGTGCCGAGGCCGTAAACTCTGGAAACACCATATATTTT.

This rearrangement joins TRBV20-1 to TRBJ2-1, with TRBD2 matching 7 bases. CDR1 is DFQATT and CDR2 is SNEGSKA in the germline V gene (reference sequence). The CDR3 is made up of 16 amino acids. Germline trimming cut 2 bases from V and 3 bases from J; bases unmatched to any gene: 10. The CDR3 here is CSARLAARPSYNEQFF. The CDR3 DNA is TGCAGTGCTAGACTAGCGGCGAGGCCGAGCTACAATGAGCAGTTCTTC.

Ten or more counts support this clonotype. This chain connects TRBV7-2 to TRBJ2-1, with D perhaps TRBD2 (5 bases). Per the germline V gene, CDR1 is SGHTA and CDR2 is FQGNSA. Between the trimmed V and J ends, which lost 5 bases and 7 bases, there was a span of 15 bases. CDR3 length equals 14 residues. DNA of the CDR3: TGTGCCAGCAGCGCGGGTTGGGTGAGGAATGAGCAGTTCTTC. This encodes CASSAGWVRNEQFF.

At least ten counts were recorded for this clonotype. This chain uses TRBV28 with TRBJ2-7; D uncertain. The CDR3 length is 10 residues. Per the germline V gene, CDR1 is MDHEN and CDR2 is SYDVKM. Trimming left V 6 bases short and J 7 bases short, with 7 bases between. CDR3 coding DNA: TGTGCCAGCAGGGGTAGGGAGCAGTACTTC. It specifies CASRGREQYF. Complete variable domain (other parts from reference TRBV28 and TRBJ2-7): DVKVTQSSRYLVKRTGEKVFLECVQDMDHENMFWYRQDPGLGLRLIYFSYDVKMKEKGDIPEGYSVSREKKERFSLILESASTNQTSMYLCASRGREQYFGPGTRLTVT.

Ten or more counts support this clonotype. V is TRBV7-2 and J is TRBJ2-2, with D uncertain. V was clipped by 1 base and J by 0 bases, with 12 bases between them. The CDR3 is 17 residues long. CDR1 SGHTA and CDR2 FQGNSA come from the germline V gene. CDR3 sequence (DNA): TGTGCCAGCAGCTTAGTGGCGAGCAAAGCGAACACCGGGGAGCTGTTTTTT. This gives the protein CASSLVASKANTGELFF.

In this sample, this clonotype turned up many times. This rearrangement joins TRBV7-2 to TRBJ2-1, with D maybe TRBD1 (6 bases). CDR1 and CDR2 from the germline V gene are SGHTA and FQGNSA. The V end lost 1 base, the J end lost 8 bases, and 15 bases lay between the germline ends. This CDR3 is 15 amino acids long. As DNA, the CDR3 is TGTGCCAGCAGCTTAGGGGGGCAGAAAGGCTATGAGCAGTTCTTC. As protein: CASSLGGQKGYEQFF.

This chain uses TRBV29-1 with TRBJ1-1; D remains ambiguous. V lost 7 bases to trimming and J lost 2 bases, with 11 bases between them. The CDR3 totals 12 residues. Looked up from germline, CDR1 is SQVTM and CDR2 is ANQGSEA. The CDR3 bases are TGCAGCGCCCGACCGCTAAACACTGAAGCTTTCTTT. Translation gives CSARPLNTEAFF.

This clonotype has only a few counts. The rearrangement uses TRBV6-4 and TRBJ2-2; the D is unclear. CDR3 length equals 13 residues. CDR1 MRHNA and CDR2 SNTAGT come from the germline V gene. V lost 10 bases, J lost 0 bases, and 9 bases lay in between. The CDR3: CATLDANTGELFF. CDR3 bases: TGTGCCACCTTAGACGCGAACACCGGGGAGCTGTTTTTT.

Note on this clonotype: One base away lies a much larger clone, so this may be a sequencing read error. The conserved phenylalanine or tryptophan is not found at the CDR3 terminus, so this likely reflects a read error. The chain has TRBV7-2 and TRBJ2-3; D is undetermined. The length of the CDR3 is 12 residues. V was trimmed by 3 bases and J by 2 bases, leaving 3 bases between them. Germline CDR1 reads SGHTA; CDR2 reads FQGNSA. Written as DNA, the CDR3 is TGTGCCAGCAGCTTGCTCACAGATACGCAGTATTTG. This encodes CASSLLTDTQYL.

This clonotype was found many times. CDR3 sequence: CASSLGLISNYGYTF. The DNA for the CDR3 is TGTGCCAGCAGCTTAGGTCTCATTTCCAACTATGGCTACACCTTC. This chain connects TRBV7-2 to TRBJ1-2; D ambiguous. Germline V lookup: CDR1 SGHTA, CDR2 FQGNSA. Trimming removed 1 base from V and 2 bases from J, with 11 bases in between. There are 15 residues in the CDR3.

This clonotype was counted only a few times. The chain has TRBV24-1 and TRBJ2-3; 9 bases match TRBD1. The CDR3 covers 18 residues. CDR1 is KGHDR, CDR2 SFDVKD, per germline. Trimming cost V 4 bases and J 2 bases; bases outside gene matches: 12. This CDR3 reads CATSEPGPGQGITDTQYF. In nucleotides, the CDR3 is TGTGCCACCAGTGAACCCGGACCGGGACAGGGAATCACAGATACGCAGTATTTT.

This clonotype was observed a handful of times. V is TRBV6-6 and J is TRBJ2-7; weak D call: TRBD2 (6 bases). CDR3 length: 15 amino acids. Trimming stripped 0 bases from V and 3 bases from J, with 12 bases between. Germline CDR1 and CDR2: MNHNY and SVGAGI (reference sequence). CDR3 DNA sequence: TGTGCCAGCAGTTACTCGACGGGAGTTGGCTACGAGCAGTACTTC. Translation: CASSYSTGVGYEQYF.

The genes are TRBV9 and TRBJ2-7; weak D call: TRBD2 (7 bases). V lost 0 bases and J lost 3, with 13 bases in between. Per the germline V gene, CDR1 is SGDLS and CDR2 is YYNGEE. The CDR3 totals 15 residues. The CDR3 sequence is CASSVAWGGDYEQYF. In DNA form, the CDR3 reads TGTGCCAGCAGCGTAGCTTGGGGGGGCGACTACGAGCAGTACTTC.

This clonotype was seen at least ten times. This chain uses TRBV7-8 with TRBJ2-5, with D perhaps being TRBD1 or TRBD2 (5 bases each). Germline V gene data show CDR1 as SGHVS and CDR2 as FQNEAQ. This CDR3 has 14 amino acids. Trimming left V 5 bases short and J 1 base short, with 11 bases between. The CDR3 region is CASSRGRTQETQYF. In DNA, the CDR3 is TGTGCCAGCAGCCGGGGACGCACCCAAGAGACCCAGTACTTC.